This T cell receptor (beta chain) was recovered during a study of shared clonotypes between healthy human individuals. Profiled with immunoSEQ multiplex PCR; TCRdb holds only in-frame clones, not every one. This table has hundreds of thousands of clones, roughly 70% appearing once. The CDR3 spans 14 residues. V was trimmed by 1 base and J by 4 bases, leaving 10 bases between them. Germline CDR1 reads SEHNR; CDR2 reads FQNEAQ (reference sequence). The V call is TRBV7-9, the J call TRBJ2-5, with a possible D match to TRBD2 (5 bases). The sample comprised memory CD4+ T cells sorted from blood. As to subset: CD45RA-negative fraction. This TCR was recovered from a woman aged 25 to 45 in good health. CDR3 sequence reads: CASSLVGIPETQYF. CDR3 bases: TGTGCCAGCAGCTTAGTCGGGATCCCAGAGACCCAGTACTTC. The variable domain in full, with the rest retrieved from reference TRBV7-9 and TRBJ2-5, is DTGVSQNPRHKITKRGQNVTFRCDPISEHNRLYWYRQTLGQGPEFLTYFQNEAQLEKSRLLSDRFSAERPKGSFSTLEIQRTEQGDSAMYLCASSLVGIPETQYFGPGTRLLVL.